This T cell receptor (beta chain) was retrieved from a study of a mutant IDH1 vaccine in newly diagnosed glioma. Overall study: Of treated patients, around 62% were men and about 38% women, averaging 40.4 years.

Comment on this clone: Its antigen is currently unknown.

Time point specified: week 35, safety follow-up. The vaccine gave 300 ug of a 20-mer mutant IDH1 peptide subcutaneously per dose. Sequencing used immunoSEQ multiplex PCR; TCRdb keeps in-frame clones, though not all of them. The sample gives 60,000 to 75,000 clones, more than 85% of which show up once; roughly 2% is in the top ten. The origin of this receptor is a man under 40 with glioma. Sequencing used PBMCs, obtained from a glioma patient whose treatment included an IDH1 peptide vaccine.

CDR3 sequence: CSAGRGETQYF. CDR3 DNA sequence: TGCAGTGCGGGCCGCGGGGAGACCCAGTACTTC. The rearrangement uses TRBV20-1 and TRBJ2-5; maybe TRBD2 (5 bases). This CDR3 contains 11 residues. V lost 6 bases, J lost 5 bases, and 10 bases lay in between. The germline V gene encodes CDR1 DFQATT and CDR2 SNEGSKA (reference sequence).